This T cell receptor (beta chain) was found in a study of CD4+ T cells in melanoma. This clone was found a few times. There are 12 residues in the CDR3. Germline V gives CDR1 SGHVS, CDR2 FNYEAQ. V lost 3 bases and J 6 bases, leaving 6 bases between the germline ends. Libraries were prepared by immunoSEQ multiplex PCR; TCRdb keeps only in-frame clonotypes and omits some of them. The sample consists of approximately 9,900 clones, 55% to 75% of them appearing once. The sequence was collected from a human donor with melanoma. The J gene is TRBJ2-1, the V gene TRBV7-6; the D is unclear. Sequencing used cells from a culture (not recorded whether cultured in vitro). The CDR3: CASSLQANEQFF. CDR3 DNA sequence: TGTGCCAGCAGCTTGCAAGCCAATGAGCAGTTCTTC.